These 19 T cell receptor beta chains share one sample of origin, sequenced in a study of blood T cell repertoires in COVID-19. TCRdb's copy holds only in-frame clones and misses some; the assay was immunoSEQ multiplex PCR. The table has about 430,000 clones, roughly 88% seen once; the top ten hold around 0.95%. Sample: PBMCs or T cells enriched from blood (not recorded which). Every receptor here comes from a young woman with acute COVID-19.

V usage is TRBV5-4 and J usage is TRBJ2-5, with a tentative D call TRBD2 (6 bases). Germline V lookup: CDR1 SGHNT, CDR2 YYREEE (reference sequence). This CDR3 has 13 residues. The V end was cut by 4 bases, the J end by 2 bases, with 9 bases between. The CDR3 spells CASSRGIQETQYF. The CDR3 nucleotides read TGTGCCAGCAGCCGGGGGATACAAGAGACCCAGTACTTC.

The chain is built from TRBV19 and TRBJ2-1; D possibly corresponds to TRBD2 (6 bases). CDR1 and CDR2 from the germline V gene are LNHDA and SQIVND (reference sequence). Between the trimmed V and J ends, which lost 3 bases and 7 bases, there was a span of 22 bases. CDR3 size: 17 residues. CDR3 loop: CASSILAAAVVQNEQFF. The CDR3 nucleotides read TGTGCCAGTAGTATTTTAGCGGCGGCGGTTGTTCAGAATGAGCAGTTCTTC.

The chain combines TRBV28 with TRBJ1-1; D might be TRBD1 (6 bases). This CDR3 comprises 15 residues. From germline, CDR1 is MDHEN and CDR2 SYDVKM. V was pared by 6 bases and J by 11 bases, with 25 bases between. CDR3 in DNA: TGTGCCAGCAGCCTGTCCGTCGGGGGGGGCGGCACGGCTTTCTTT. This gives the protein CASSLSVGGGGTAFF.

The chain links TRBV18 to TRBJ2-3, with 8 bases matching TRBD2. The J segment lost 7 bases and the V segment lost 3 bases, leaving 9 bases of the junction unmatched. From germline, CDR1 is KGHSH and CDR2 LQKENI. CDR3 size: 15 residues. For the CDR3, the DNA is TGTGCCAGCTCACCTAGCCCGGGGGGGCCGTATACGCAGTATTTT. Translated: CASSPSPGGPYTQYF.

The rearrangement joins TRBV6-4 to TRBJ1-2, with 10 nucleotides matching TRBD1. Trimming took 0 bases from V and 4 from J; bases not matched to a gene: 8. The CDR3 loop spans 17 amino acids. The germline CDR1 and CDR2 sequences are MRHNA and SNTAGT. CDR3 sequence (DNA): TGTGCCAGCAGTGACTCATCCGGGACAGGGGTCCTCTATGGCTACACCTTC. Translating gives CASSDSSGTGVLYGYTF.

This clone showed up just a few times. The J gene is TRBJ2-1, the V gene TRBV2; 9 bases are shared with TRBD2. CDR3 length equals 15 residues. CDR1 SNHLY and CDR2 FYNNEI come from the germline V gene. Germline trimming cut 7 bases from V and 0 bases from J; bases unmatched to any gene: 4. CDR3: CASMAGGSSYNEQFF. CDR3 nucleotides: TGTGCCAGCATGGCGGGGGGGAGCTCCTACAATGAGCAGTTCTTC.

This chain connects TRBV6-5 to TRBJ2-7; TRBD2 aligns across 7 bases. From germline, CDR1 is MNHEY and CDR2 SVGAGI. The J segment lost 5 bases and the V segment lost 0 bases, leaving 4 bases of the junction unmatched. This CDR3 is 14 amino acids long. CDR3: CASSYSIAGDEQYF. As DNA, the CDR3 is TGTGCCAGCAGTTACTCGATTGCGGGGGACGAGCAGTACTTC.

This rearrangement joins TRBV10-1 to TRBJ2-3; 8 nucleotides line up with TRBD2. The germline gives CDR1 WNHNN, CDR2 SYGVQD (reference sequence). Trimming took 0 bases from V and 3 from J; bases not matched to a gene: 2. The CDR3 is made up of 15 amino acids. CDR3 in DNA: TGCGCCAGCAGTGAGTCGCGCGGGGGGACAGATACGCAGTATTTT. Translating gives CASSESRGGTDTQYF.

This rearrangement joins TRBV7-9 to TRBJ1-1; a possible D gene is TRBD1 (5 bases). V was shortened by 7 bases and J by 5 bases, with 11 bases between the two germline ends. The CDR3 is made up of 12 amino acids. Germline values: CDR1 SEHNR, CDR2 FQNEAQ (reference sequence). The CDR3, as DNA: TGTGCCAGCAACAACGGGGGGACTGAAGCTTTCTTT. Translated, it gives CASNNGGTEAFF.

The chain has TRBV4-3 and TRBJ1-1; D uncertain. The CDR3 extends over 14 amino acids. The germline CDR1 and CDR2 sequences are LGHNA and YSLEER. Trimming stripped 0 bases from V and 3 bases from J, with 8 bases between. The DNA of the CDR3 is TGCGCCAGCAGCCAAGATTTGGAGTACACTGAAGCTTTCTTT. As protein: CASSQDLEYTEAFF.

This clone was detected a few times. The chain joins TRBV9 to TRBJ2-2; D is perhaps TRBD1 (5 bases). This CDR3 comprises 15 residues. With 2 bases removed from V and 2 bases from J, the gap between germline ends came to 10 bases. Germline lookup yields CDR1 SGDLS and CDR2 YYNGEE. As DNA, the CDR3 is TGTGCCAGCAGCGTGTCAGGGTCTAACACCGGGGAGCTGTTTTTT. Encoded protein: CASSVSGSNTGELFF.

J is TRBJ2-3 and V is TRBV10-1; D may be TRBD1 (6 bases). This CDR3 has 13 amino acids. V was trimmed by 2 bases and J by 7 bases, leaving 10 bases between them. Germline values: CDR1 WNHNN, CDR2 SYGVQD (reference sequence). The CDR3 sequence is CASSEGGRNTQYF. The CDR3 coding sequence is TGCGCCAGCAGTGAGGGGGGCCGGAATACGCAGTATTTT.

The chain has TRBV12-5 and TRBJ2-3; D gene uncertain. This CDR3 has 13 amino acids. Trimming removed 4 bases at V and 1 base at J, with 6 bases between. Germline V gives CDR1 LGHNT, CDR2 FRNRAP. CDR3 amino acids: CASGWSGTDTQYF. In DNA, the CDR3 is TGTGCTAGTGGTTGGTCAGGCACAGATACGCAGTATTTT.

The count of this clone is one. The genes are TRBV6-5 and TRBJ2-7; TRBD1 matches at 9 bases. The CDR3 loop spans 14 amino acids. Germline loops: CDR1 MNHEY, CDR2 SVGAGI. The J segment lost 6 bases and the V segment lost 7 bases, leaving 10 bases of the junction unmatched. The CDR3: CASNRPGQGPEQYF. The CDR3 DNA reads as TGTGCCAGCAACAGACCGGGACAGGGCCCCGAGCAGTACTTC.

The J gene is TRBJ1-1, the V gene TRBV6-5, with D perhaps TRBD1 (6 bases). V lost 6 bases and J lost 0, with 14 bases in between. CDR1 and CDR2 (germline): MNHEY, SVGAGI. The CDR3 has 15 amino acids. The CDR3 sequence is CASSSNTGLNTEAFF. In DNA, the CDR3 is TGTGCCAGCAGCTCGAATACAGGGTTGAACACTGAAGCTTTCTTT.

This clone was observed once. In DNA form, the CDR3 reads TGCAGCGTTTGGACTGGGCTCTCCTACGAGCAGTACTTC. The encoded protein is CSVWTGLSYEQYF. The rearrangement uses TRBV29-1 and TRBJ2-7; TRBD2 is a possible D gene (5 bases). CDR3 length: 13 residues. The germline V and J ends were trimmed by 5 bases and 0 bases, with 11 bases remaining between them. Germline V CDR1 and CDR2: SQVTM, ANQGSEA.

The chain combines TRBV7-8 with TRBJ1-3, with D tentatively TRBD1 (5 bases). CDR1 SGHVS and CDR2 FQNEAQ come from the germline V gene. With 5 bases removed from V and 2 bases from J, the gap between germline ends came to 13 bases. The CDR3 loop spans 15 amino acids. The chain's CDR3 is CASSAGRGTGNTIYF. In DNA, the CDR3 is TGTGCCAGCAGCGCCGGGAGGGGCACTGGAAACACCATATATTTT.

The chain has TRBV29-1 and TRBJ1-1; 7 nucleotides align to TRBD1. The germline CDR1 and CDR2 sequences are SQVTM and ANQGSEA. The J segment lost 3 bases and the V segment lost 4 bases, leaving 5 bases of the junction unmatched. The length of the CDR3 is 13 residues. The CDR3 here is CSVAVGGDTEAFF. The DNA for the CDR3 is TGCAGCGTTGCAGTAGGGGGCGACACTGAAGCTTTCTTT.

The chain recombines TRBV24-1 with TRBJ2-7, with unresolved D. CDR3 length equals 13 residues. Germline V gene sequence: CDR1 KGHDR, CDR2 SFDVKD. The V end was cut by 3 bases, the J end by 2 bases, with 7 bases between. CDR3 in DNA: TGTGCCACCAGTGATCTGAACACCTACGAGCAGTACTTC. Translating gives CATSDLNTYEQYF.